This T cell receptor beta chain is drawn from a study of cytomegalovirus exposure and HLA in healthy donors. Use of 60 Vbeta and 13 Jbeta primers characterized the PCR. Libraries were prepared by immunoSEQ multiplex PCR; TCRdb keeps only in-frame clonotypes and omits some of them. Across tens of thousands of clones, the top ten clones capture 1% to 1.5% of the sample. Study results and limitations: Both high specificity and high sensitivity reportedly marked the classifier's diagnosis of cytomegalovirus status.

A word on this clone: Its antigen is undetermined.

The CDR3 has 13 residues. Trimming removed 5 bases at V and 4 bases at J, with 9 bases between. Germline CDR1 MNHEY, CDR2 SVGAGI. Sequenced sample: PBMCs. This rearrangement joins TRBV6-5 to TRBJ2-1; a possible D gene is TRBD2 (5 bases). The sequence came from a man in his thirties or forties in good health and CMV-seronegative. CDR3 DNA: TGTGCCAGCAGTGAGGGCGAGTACAATGAGCAGTTCTTC. It is translated as CASSEGEYNEQFF.